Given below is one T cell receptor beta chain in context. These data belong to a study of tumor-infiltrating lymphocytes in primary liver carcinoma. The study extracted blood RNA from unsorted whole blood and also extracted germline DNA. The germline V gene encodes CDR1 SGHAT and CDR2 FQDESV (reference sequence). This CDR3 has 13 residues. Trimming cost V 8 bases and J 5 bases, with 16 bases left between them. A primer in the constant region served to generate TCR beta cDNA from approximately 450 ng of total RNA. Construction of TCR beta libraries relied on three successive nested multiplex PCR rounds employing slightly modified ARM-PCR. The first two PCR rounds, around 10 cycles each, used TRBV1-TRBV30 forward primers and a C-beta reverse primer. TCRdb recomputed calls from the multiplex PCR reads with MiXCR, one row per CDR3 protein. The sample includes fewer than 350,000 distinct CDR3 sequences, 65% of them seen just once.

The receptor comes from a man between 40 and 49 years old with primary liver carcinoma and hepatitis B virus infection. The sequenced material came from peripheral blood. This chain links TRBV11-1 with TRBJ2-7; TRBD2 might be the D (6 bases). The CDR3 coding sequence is TGTGCCAGCTCCAGACGGGGGAGAGACGAGCAGTACTTC. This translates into CASSRRGRDEQYF.